This T cell receptor (beta chain) was observed in a study of control samples from healthy donors and cancer patients. The CDR3 loop spans 16 amino acids. From germline, CDR1 is SGDLS and CDR2 YYNGEE. The germline V and J ends were trimmed by 0 bases and 3 bases, with 10 bases remaining between them. TCRdb's table, derived via immunoSEQ multiplex PCR, lists solely in-frame clones and lacks some. This sample yields around 150,000 clones, of which 96% are seen a single time; just over 1% belongs to the top ten. Sequenced material: blood. This chain uses TRBV9 with TRBJ1-6, with D perhaps matching TRBD1 (6 bases). The TCR originated in a woman in her twenties or thirties in good health. This chain's CDR3 is CASSVDRTVYNSPLHF. CDR3 DNA sequence: TGTGCCAGCAGCGTAGATCGGACAGTCTATAATTCACCCCTCCACTTT.